This TCR beta chain was captured by sequencing in a study of PD-L1 blockade in urothelial cancer. Findings and limits, study-wide: At 3 weeks on treatment, tumor-associated clones expanded more with durable benefit.

This table comes from immunoSEQ multiplex PCR, and its TCRdb copy is limited to in-frame clones, with some not included. Altogether about 51,000 clones are present, approximately 83% being singletons, with the ten largest covering around 15%. Germline V gives CDR1 SGHRS, CDR2 YFSETQ. The CDR3 consists of 16 residues. J lost 4 bases, V lost 9 bases, and 13 bases had no gene match. In regard to this clone: The antigen remains undetermined.

The J gene is TRBJ1-1, the V gene TRBV5-1; TRBD1 agrees at 12 bases. The source of this sequence is a man aged 60 to 69 with urothelial cancer. This sample comprised PBMCs, obtained around atezolizumab (anti-PD-L1) treatment. CDR3 amino acids: CATAPGTGGISTEAFF. The CDR3 bases are TGCGCCACCGCCCCGGGGACAGGGGGCATTAGCACTGAAGCTTTCTTT.